One and the same sample provided the 24 T cell receptor beta chains below, sequenced in a study of blood T cell repertoires in COVID-19. Some clones are missing from TCRdb's copy, which holds only in-frame ones; the method was immunoSEQ multiplex PCR. The data hold 110,000 or so clones, with 85% observed a single time. Material: peripheral blood. These receptors all stem from a human donor in a cohort sampled during active COVID-19.

The chain recombines TRBV2 with TRBJ1-2, with 9 bases lining up with TRBD1. This CDR3 contains 15 residues. The V segment lost 6 bases and the J segment 4 bases; nucleotides outside the gene matches: 9. Germline CDR1 SNHLY, CDR2 FYNNEI. This CDR3 is CASRGEQGAGYGYTF. The CDR3, as DNA: TGTGCCAGCAGAGGGGAACAGGGGGCTGGCTATGGCTACACCTTC.

The gene calls are TRBV19 and TRBJ2-1; 8 bases line up with TRBD2. CDR3 size: 14 residues. The V and J ends lost 5 bases and 5 bases, in that order; junction bases with no gene match: 5. Germline V CDR1 and CDR2: LNHDA, SQIVND (reference sequence). This chain's CDR3 is CASSLTSVNNEQFF. In nucleotides, the CDR3 is TGTGCCAGTAGTCTGACTAGCGTTAACAATGAGCAGTTCTTC. Filled out from reference TRBV19 and TRBJ2-1, the complete variable domain reads DGGITQSPKYLFRKEGQNVTLSCEQNLNHDAMYWYRQDPGQGLRLIYYSQIVNDFQKGDIAEGYSVSREKKESFPLTVTSAQKNPTAFYLCASSLTSVNNEQFFGPGTRLTVL.

The J gene is TRBJ1-5, the V gene TRBV19; 10 nucleotides match TRBD1. Trimming cost V 5 bases and J 5 bases; bases outside gene matches: 12. Germline CDR1 and CDR2: LNHDA and SQIVND (reference sequence). This CDR3 is 17 amino acids long. This CDR3 is CASSSPNRDRGYQPQHF. The CDR3 nucleotides read TGTGCCAGTAGTTCTCCTAACCGGGACAGGGGCTATCAGCCCCAGCATTTT. Full variable domain (missing parts from reference TRBV19 and TRBJ1-5): DGGITQSPKYLFRKEGQNVTLSCEQNLNHDAMYWYRQDPGQGLRLIYYSQIVNDFQKGDIAEGYSVSREKKESFPLTVTSAQKNPTAFYLCASSSPNRDRGYQPQHFGDGTRLSIL.

This clone was seen a few times. This chain uses TRBV19 with TRBJ2-1, with TRBD1 matching 9 bases. This CDR3 has 13 residues. The junction had 4 bases not matched to a gene; V was cut back by 2 bases and J by 11 bases. In germline, CDR1 is LNHDA, CDR2 SQIVND (reference sequence). The CDR3 loop is CASSISGQGKQFF. The CDR3 coding sequence is TGTGCCAGTAGTATATCGGGACAGGGTAAGCAGTTCTTC.

The J gene is TRBJ1-2, the V gene TRBV6-5, with a tentative D call TRBD1 (5 bases). V was shortened by 1 base and J by 6 bases, with 15 bases between the two germline ends. This CDR3 contains 15 residues. Per the germline V gene, CDR1 is MNHEY and CDR2 is SVGAGI. CDR3 amino acids: CASSYWGGRYDGYTF. In nucleotides, the CDR3 is TGTGCCAGCAGTTACTGGGGGGGAAGGTACGATGGCTACACCTTC.

V usage is TRBV19 and J usage is TRBJ1-1; TRBD1 matches 10 bases. The trim removed 1 base at V and 8 bases at J, leaving 4 bases unmatched. Germline V gene data show CDR1 as LNHDA and CDR2 as SQIVND (reference sequence). The CDR3 loop spans 14 amino acids. The CDR3 is CASSIVRDRGEAFF. CDR3 nucleotides: TGTGCCAGTAGTATAGTCCGGGACAGGGGAGAAGCTTTCTTT.

The chain links TRBV3-1 (or the pseudogene TRBV3-2) to TRBJ2-7; D possibly corresponds to TRBD2 (6 bases). Trimming took 0 bases from V and 0 from J, leaving 15 bases between them. In germline, CDR1 is LGHDT, CDR2 YNNKEL (reference sequence). This CDR3 region has 17 residues. As DNA, the CDR3 is TGTGCCAGCAGCCAAGATCGCGGGACTCTTCCCTCCTACGAGCAGTACTTC. Its translation: CASSQDRGTLPSYEQYF.

This clone appeared a single time. The V gene is TRBV7-2, the J gene TRBJ1-6, with TRBD1 matching 10 bases. CDR3 length: 13 residues. Germline values: CDR1 SGHTA, CDR2 FQGNSA. The ends lost 11 bases at V and 7 bases at J; junction bases unmatched: 5. In DNA, the CDR3 is TGTGCCGACGGACAGGGGGGCAATTCACCCCTCCACTTT. Its protein product is CADGQGGNSPLHF.

This chain uses TRBV6-6 with TRBJ1-1, with 7 bases fitting TRBD1. The CDR3 extends over 15 amino acids. V was pared by 1 base and J by 8 bases, with 10 bases of the junction left unmatched. Germline V lookup: CDR1 MNHNY, CDR2 SVGAGI (reference sequence). The CDR3 DNA reads as TGTGCCAGCAGTTACTTGGGACAGCCTACTGGGGAAGCTTTCTTT. Translated: CASSYLGQPTGEAFF.

This sequence joins TRBV6-2 or TRBV6-3 and TRBJ2-7; D is possibly TRBD1 (6 bases). The germline V gene has CDR1 MNHEY and CDR2 SVGEGT. V was pared by 6 bases and J by 6 bases, with 18 bases between. This CDR3 region has 14 residues. CDR3 sequence (DNA): TGTGCCAGCAGCCGGGACATAGGCCCTTCCGAGCAGTACTTC. The encoded protein is CASSRDIGPSEQYF.

This clone was observed a single time. V usage is TRBV11-3 and J usage is TRBJ2-5, with D possibly being TRBD2 (6 bases). The V gene's germline CDR1 is SGHNT and CDR2 YENEEA. The V and J ends lost 1 base and 2 bases respectively, with 14 bases between them. The CDR3 length is 16 residues. Here the CDR3 reads CASSLGASVWQETQYF. Here the CDR3 DNA reads TGTGCCAGCAGCTTAGGGGCTAGCGTATGGCAAGAGACCCAGTACTTC.

The chain links TRBV10-2 to TRBJ2-7; 7 bases fit TRBD1. Trimming at V came to 6 bases and at J to 6 bases, leaving 8 bases not matched to a gene. Germline V gives CDR1 WSHSY, CDR2 SAAADI. The CDR3 contains 13 residues. CDR3 coding DNA: TGCGCCAGCAGGACAGGGCCGGGAACCGAGCAGTACTTC. As protein: CASRTGPGTEQYF.

The V call is TRBV4-3, the J call TRBJ1-4; TRBD1 matches at 8 bases. The CDR3 covers 15 residues. V was pared by 0 bases and J by 10 bases, with 7 bases of the junction left unmatched. Germline CDR1 is LGHNA and CDR2 is YSLEER. Here the CDR3 DNA reads TGCGCCAGCAGCCAAGATTTTACAGGGGGGGGAAAACTGTTTTTT. Its protein is CASSQDFTGGGKLFF.

Notes on this clone: One junction end does not reproduce the germline sequence, and a read error may be involved. The rearrangement links TRBV6-5 to TRBJ1-6, with D possibly TRBD1 on 6 matching bases. Germline-derived CDR1 and CDR2 are MNHEY and SVGAGI. The CDR3 runs to 15 residues. CDR3 DNA sequence: TGTGCCAGCAGGGCAGGGACAAGCTATATTTCACCCCTCCACTTT. Protein sequence: CASRAGTSYISPLHF.

This chain uses TRBV6-5 with TRBJ2-7; 10 bases are shared with TRBD1. This CDR3 comprises 16 residues. Germline values: CDR1 MNHEY, CDR2 SVGAGI. After removal of 2 bases from V and 2 bases from J, the junction contained 6 bases not matched to a gene. CDR3 loop: CASSYTTGTGAYEQYF. CDR3 coding DNA: TGTGCCAGCAGTTACACAACCGGGACAGGGGCCTACGAGCAGTACTTC.

The chain has TRBV28 and TRBJ2-1; TRBD1 is a possible D gene (5 bases). V lost 2 bases to trimming and J lost 7 bases, with 9 bases between them. The CDR3 has 13 amino acids. The germline V gene encodes CDR1 MDHEN and CDR2 SYDVKM. The CDR3 bases are TGTGCCAGCAGTTTACCGCAGGGAAATGAGCAGTTCTTC. The encoded protein is CASSLPQGNEQFF.

The chain carries TRBV15 and TRBJ1-1, with 7 bases identical to TRBD1. With 0 bases clipped from V and 3 bases from J, the junction kept 4 bases outside the gene matches. The CDR3 has 15 amino acids. Germline V gene sequence: CDR1 LNHNV, CDR2 YYDKDF (reference sequence). The CDR3 is CATSRDAGGDTEAFF. CDR3 DNA sequence: TGTGCCACCAGCAGAGACGCAGGGGGAGACACTGAAGCTTTCTTT.

This clone was seen more than once but under ten times. The rearrangement links TRBV19 to TRBJ1-6; 9 bases match TRBD1. CDR3 length: 13 amino acids. After removal of 3 bases from V and 12 bases from J, the junction contained 3 bases not matched to a gene. Germline CDR1 reads LNHDA; CDR2 reads SQIVND (reference sequence). The CDR3 is CASSIDRGGPLHF. The CDR3 DNA sequence: TGTGCCAGTAGTATCGACAGGGGGGGACCCCTCCACTTT.

The chain recombines TRBV27 with TRBJ1-5; 7 bases agree with TRBD1. The CDR3 consists of 15 residues. CDR1 is MNHEY, CDR2 SMNVEV, per germline (reference sequence). Germline trimming cut 6 bases from V and 6 bases from J; bases unmatched to any gene: 11. For the CDR3, the DNA is TGTGCCAGCAGGGCGACAGGGCTGCCTCTTCAGCCCCAGCATTTT. It codes for CASRATGLPLQPQHF.

This clone was observed a single time. The rearrangement uses TRBV7-3 and TRBJ1-1; D possibly corresponds to TRBD1 (6 bases). Germline V CDR1 and CDR2: SGHTA, FQGTGA. Trimming took 6 bases from V and 6 from J, leaving 17 bases between them. The CDR3 contains 14 residues. CDR3 in DNA: TGTGCCAGCAGGCGTAGGGGGTTTAAGGCTGAAGCTTTCTTT. Translated, it gives CASRRRGFKAEAFF.

This chain connects TRBV7-8 to TRBJ1-5, with D maybe TRBD1 (6 bases). The CDR3 covers 15 residues. V lost 5 bases and J lost 3, with 14 bases in between. Germline values: CDR1 SGHVS, CDR2 FQNEAQ. CDR3 loop: CASSLEQGNNQPQHF. Written as DNA, the CDR3 is TGTGCCAGCAGCCTCGAACAGGGAAACAATCAGCCCCAGCATTTT.

This clone was counted once. The V gene is TRBV19, the J gene TRBJ2-7; 13 nucleotides agree with TRBD2. The germline gives CDR1 LNHDA, CDR2 SQIVND (reference sequence). V lost 3 bases, J lost 2 bases, and 4 bases stayed unmatched. The CDR3 spans 16 residues. For the CDR3, the DNA is TGTGCCAGTAGTATGAGGACTAGCGGGGGAGCCTACGAGCAGTACTTC. Amino acids: CASSMRTSGGAYEQYF.

The J gene is TRBJ2-3, the V gene TRBV9; TRBD1 aligns across 9 bases. The CDR3 is 16 residues long. With V trimmed by 2 bases and J by 2 bases, 6 bases remained unmatched. CDR1 is SGDLS and CDR2 is YYNGEE in the germline V gene. The CDR3 DNA sequence: TGTGCCAGCAGCGTTTTGGACAGGGGACCCACAGATACGCAGTATTTT. Protein product: CASSVLDRGPTDTQYF.

The chain couples TRBV27 to TRBJ1-1; TRBD1 matches at 7 bases. The CDR3 runs to 13 residues. V gave up 7 bases and J gave up 2 bases; unmatched junction bases: 4. Germline CDR1 and CDR2: MNHEY and SMNVEV (reference sequence). The CDR3 coding sequence is TGTGCCAGCAAGGGACAGCTAAACACTGAAGCTTTCTTT. Protein product: CASKGQLNTEAFF.